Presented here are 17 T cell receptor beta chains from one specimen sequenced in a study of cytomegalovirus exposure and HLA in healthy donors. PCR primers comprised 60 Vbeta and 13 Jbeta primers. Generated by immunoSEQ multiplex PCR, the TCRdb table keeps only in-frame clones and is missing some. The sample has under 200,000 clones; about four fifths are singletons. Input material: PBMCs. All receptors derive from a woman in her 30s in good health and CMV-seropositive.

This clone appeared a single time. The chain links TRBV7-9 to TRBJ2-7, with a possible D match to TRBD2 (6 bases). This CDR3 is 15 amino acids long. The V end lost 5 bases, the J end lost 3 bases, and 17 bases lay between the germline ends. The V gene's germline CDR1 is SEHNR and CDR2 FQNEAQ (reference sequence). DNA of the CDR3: TGTGCCAGCAGCCCCCTTGGAGGGTTTAACTACGAGCAGTACTTC. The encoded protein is CASSPLGGFNYEQYF. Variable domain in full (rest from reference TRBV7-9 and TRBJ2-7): DTGVSQNPRHKITKRGQNVTFRCDPISEHNRLYWYRQTLGQGPEFLTYFQNEAQLEKSRLLSDRFSAERPKGSFSTLEIQRTEQGDSAMYLCASSPLGGFNYEQYFGPGTRLTVT.

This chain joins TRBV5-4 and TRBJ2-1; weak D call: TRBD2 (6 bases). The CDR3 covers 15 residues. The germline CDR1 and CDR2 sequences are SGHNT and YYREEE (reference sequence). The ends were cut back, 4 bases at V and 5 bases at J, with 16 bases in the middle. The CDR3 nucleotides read TGTGCCAGCAGCCCCCGGGAGAAGGGGAACAATGAGCAGTTCTTC. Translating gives CASSPREKGNNEQFF.

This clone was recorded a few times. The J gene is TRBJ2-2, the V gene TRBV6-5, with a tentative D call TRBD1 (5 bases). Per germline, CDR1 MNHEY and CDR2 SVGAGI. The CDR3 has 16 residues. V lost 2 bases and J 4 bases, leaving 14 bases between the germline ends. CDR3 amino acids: CASSYRAGWGTGELFF. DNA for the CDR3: TGTGCCAGCAGTTACCGGGCAGGGTGGGGCACCGGGGAGCTGTTTTTT.

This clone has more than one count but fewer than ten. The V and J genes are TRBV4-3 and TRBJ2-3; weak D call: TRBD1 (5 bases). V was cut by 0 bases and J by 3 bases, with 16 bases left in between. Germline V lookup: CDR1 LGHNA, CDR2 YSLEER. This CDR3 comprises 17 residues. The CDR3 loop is CASSQEGWGLGTDTQYF. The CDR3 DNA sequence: TGCGCCAGCAGCCAAGAAGGCTGGGGCCTCGGGACAGATACGCAGTATTTT.

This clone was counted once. The CDR3 region has the DNA TGTGCCAGCAGCTTGGTGGGTTCGACTTCCTACGAGCAGTACTTC. Its protein product is CASSLVGSTSYEQYF. The V call is TRBV11-3, the J call TRBJ2-7; D is undetermined. Trimming stripped 3 bases from V and 1 base from J, with 13 bases between. The CDR3 runs to 15 residues. CDR1 is SGHNT and CDR2 is YENEEA in the germline V gene.

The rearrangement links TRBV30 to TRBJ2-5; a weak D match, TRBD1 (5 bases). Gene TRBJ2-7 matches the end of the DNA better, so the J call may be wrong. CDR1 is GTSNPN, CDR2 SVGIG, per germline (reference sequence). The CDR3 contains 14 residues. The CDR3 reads CAWSGGWNLYEQYF. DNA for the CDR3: TGTGCCTGGAGTGGGGGCTGGAACTTGTACGAGCAGTACTTC.

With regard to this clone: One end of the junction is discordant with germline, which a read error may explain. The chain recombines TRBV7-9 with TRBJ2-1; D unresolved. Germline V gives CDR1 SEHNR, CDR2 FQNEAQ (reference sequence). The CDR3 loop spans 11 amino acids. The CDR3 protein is CSSSFDFEEFF. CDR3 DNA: TGTTCCAGCAGCTTCGACTTTGAGGAGTTCTTC.

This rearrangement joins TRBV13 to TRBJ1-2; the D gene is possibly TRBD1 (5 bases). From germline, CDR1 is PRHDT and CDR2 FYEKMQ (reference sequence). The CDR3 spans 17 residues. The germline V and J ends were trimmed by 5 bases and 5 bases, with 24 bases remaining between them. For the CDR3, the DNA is TGTGCCAGCAGCGGCGCCGGGACGGAGGGAGGAGGTTATGGCTACACCTTC. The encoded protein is CASSGAGTEGGGYGYTF.

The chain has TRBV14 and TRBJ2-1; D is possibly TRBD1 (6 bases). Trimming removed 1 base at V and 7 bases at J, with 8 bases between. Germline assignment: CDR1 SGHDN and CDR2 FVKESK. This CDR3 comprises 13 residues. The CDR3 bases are TGTGCCAGCAGCCAAGTCAGGGGTAATGAGCAGTTCTTC. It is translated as CASSQVRGNEQFF.

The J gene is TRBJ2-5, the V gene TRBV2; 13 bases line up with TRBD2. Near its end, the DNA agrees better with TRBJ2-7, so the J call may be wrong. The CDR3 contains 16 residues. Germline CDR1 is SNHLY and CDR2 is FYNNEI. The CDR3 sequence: CASQGLAGAASYEQYF. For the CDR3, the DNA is TGTGCCAGCCAAGGACTAGCGGGGGCCGCCTCCTACGAGCAGTACTTC.

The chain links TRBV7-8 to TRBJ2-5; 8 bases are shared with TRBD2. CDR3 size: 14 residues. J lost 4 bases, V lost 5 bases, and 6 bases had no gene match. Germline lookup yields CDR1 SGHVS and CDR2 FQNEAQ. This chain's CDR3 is CASSRGGELETQYF. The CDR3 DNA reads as TGTGCCAGCAGCCGGGGGGGAGAATTAGAGACCCAGTACTTC.

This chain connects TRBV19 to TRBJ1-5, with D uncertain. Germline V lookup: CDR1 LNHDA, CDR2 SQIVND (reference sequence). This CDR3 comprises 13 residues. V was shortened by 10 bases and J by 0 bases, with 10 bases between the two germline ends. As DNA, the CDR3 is TGTGCCACCGGAGTTTATAGCAATCAGCCCCAGCATTTT. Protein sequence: CATGVYSNQPQHF. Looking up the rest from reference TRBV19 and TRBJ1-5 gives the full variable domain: DGGITQSPKYLFRKEGQNVTLSCEQNLNHDAMYWYRQDPGQGLRLIYYSQIVNDFQKGDIAEGYSVSREKKESFPLTVTSAQKNPTAFYLCATGVYSNQPQHFGDGTRLSIL.

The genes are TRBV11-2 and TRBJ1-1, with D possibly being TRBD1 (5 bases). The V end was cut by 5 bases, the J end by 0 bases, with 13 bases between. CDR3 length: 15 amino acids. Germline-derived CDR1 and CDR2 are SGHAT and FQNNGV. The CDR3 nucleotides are TGTGCCAGCAGCACCCAGACAGCCGTGAACACTGAAGCTTTCTTT. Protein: CASSTQTAVNTEAFF. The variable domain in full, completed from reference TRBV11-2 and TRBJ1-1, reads EAGVAQSPRYKIIEKRQSVAFWCNPISGHATLYWYQQILGQGPKLLIQFQNNGVVDDSQLPKDRFSAERLKGVDSTLKIQPAKLEDSAVYLCASSTQTAVNTEAFFGQGTRLTVV.

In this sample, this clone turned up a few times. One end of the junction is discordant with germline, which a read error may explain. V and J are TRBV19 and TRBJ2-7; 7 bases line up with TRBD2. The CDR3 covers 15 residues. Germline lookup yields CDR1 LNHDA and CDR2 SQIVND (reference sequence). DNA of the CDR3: TGTGCCAGTAGTTCCGGGGGGACCCTCTCCTACGGGCAGTACTTC. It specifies CASSSGGTLSYGQYF.

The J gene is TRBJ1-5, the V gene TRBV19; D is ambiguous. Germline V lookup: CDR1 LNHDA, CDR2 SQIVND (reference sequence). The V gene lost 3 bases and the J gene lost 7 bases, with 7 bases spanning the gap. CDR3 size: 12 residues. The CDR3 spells CASSISRQPQHF. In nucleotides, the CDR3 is TGTGCCAGTAGTATCTCGAGGCAGCCCCAGCATTTT.

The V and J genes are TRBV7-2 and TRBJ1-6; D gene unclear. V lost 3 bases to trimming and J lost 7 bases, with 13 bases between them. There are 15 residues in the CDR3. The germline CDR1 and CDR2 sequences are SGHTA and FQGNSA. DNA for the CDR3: TGTGCCAGCAGCTTGTACGGGGTACCAAATTCACCCCTCCACTTT. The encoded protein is CASSLYGVPNSPLHF.

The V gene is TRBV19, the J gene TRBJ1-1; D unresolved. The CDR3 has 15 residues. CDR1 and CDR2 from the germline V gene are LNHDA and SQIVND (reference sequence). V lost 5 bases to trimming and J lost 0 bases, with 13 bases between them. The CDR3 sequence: CASSLTPIMNTEAFF. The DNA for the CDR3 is TGTGCCAGTAGTTTAACACCGATAATGAACACTGAAGCTTTCTTT.